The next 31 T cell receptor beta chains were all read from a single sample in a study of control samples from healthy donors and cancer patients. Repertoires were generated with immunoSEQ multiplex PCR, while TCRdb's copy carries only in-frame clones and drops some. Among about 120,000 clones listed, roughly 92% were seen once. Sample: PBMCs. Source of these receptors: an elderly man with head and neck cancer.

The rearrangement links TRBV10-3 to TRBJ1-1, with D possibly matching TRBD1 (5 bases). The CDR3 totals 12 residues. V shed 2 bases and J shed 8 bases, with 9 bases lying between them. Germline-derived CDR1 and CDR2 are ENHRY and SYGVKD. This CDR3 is CAISEGGGEAFF. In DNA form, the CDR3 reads TGTGCCATCAGTGAGGGGGGTGGGGAAGCTTTCTTT.

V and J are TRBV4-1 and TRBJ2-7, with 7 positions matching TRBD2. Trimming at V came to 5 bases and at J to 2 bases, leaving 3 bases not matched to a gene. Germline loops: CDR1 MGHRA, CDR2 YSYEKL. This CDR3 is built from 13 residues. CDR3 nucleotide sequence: TGCGCCAGCAGCTTTGGACTAGCCTACGAGCAGTACTTC. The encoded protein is CASSFGLAYEQYF.

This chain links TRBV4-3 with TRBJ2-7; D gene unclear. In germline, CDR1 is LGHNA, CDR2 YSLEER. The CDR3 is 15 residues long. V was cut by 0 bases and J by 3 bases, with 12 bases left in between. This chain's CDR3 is CASSQDYPGYYEQYF. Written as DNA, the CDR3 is TGCGCCAGCAGCCAAGATTATCCAGGTTACTACGAGCAGTACTTC.

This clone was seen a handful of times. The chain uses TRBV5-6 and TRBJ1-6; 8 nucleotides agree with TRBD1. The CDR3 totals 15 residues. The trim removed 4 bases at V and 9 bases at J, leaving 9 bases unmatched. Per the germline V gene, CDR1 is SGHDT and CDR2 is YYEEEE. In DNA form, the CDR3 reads TGTGCCAGCAGCCTCCTGACAGGGGCCGGTTCACCCCTCCACTTT. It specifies CASSLLTGAGSPLHF.

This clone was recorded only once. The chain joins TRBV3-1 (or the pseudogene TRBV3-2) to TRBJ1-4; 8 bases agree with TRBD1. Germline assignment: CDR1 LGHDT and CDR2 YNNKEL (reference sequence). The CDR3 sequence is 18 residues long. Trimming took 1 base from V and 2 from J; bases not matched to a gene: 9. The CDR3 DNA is TGTGCCAGCAGCCAAGTTCGGGACAGGTTAACCACTAATGAAAAACTGTTTTTT. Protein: CASSQVRDRLTTNEKLFF.

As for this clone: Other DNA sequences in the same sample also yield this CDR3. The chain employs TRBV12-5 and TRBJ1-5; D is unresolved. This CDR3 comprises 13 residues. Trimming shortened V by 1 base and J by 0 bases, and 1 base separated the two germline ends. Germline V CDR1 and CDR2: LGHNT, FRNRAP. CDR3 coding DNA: TGTGCTAGTGGTTTGGGTAGCAATCAGCCCCAGCATTTT. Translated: CASGLGSNQPQHF.

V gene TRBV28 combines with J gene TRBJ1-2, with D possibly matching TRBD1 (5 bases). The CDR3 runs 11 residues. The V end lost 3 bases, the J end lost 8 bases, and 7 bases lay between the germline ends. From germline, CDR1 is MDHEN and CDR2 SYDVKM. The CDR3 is CASSFPGGYTF. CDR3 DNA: TGTGCCAGCAGTTTTCCAGGGGGCTACACCTTC.

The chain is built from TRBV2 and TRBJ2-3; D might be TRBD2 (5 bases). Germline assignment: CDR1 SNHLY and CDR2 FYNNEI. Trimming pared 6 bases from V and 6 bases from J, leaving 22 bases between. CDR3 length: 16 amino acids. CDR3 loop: CASRPVSGGGGDTQYF. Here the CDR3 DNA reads TGTGCCAGCAGACCAGTCAGCGGAGGCGGTGGGGATACGCAGTATTTT.

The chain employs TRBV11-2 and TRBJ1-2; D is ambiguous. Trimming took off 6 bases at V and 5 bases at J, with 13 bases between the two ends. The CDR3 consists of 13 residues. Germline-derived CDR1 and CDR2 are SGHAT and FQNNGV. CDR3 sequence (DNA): TGTGCCAGCAGTCCCGGGCTCCGGTATGGCTACACCTTC. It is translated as CASSPGLRYGYTF.

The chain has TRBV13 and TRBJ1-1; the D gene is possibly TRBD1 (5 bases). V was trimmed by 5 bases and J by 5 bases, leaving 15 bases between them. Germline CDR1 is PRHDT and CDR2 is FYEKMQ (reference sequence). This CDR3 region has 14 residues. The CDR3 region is CASSNLGGGTEAFF. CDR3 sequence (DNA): TGTGCCAGCAGCAACTTGGGTGGGGGAACTGAAGCTTTCTTT.

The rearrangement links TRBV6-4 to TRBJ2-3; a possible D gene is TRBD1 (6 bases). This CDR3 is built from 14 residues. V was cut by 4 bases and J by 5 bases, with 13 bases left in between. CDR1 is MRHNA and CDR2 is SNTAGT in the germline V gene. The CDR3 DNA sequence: TGTGCCAGCAGTGGAGGGGGTCGGGGAGATACGCAGTATTTT. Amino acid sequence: CASSGGGRGDTQYF.

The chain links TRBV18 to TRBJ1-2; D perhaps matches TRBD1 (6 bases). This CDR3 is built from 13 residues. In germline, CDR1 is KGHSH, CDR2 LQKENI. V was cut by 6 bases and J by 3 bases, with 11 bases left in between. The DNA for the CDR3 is TGTGCCAGCTCCCTAGGACAGTACTATGGCTACACCTTC. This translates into CASSLGQYYGYTF.

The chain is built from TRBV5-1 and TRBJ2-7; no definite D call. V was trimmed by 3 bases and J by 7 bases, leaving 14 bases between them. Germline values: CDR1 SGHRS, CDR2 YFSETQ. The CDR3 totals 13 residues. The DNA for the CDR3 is TGCGCCAGCAGCTATTCTACGGGCGAAGAGCAGTACTTC. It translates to CASSYSTGEEQYF.

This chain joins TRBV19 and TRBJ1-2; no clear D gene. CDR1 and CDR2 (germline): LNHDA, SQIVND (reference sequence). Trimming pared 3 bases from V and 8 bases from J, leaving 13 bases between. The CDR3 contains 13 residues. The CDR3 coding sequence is TGTGCCAGTAGTATGGTTACCGTAGGAGGCTACACCTTC. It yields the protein CASSMVTVGGYTF. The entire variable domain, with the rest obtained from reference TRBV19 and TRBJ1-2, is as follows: DGGITQSPKYLFRKEGQNVTLSCEQNLNHDAMYWYRQDPGQGLRLIYYSQIVNDFQKGDIAEGYSVSREKKESFPLTVTSAQKNPTAFYLCASSMVTVGGYTFGSGTRLTVV.

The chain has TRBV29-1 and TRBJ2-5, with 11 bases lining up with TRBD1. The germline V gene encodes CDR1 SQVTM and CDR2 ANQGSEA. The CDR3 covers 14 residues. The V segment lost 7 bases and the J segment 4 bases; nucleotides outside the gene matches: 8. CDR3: CSASGTGGRETQYF. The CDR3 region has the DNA TGCAGCGCATCCGGGACAGGGGGTAGAGAGACCCAGTACTTC.

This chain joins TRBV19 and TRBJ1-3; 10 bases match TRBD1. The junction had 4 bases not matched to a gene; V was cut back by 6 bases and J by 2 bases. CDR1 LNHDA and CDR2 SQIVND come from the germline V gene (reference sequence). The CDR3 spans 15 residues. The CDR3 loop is CASRDRGLTGNTIYF. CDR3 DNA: TGTGCCAGTAGAGACAGGGGGCTGACTGGAAACACCATATATTTT.

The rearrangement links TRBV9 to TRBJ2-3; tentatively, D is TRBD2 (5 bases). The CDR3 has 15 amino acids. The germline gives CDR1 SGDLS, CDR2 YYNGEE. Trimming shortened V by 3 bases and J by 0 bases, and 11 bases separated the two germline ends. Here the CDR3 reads CASSGQRTSTDTQYF. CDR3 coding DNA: TGTGCCAGCAGCGGACAACGGACTAGCACAGATACGCAGTATTTT.

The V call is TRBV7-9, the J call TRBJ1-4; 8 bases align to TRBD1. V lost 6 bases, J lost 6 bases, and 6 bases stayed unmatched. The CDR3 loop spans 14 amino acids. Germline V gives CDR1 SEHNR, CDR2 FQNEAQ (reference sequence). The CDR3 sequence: CASRRTGYDEKLFF. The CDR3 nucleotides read TGTGCCAGCAGACGGACAGGGTACGATGAAAAACTGTTTTTT.

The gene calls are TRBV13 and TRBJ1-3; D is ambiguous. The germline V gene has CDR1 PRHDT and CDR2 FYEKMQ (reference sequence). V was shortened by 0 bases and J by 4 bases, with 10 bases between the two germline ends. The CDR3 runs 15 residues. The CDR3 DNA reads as TGTGCCAGCAGCTTAGGCCGCAGGCCGGGAAACACCATATATTTT. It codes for CASSLGRRPGNTIYF.

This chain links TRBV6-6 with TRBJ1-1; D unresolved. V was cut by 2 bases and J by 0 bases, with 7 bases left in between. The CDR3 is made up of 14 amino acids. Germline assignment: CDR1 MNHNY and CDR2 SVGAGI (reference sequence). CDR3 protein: CASSYKLMNTEAFF. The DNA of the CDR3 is TGTGCCAGCAGTTACAAGTTAATGAACACTGAAGCTTTCTTT.

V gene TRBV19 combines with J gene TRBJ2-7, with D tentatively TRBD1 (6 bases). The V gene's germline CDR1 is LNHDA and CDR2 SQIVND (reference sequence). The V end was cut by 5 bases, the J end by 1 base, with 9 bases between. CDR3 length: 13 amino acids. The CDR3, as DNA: TGTGCCAGTAGTGCCAGGGGATCCTACGAGCAGTACTTC. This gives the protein CASSARGSYEQYF.

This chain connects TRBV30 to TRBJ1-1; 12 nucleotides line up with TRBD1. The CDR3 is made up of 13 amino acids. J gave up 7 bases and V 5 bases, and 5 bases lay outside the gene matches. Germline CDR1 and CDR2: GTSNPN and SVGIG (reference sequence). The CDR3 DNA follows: TGTGCCTGGGGGACAGGGGGCAATAGTGAAGCTTTCTTT. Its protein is CAWGTGGNSEAFF.

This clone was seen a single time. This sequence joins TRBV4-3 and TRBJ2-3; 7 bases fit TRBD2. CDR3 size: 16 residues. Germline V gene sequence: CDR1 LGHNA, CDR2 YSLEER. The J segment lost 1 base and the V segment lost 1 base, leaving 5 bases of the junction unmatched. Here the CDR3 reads CASSQVGGSGTDTQYF. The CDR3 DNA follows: TGCGCCAGCAGCCAAGTCGGCGGGAGTGGCACAGATACGCAGTATTTT.

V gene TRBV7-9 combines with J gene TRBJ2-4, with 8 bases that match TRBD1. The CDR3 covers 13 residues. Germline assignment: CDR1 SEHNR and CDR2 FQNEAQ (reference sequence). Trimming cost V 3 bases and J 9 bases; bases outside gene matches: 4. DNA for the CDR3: TGTGCCAGCAGCTTTACAGGGGGAGGCATTCAGTACTTC. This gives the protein CASSFTGGGIQYF.

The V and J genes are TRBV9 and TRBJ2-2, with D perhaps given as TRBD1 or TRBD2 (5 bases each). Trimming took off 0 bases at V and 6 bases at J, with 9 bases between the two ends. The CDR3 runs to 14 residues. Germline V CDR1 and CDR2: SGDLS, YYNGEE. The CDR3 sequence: CASSVVRDPGELFF. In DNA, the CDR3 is TGTGCCAGCAGCGTAGTAAGGGACCCCGGGGAGCTGTTTTTT.

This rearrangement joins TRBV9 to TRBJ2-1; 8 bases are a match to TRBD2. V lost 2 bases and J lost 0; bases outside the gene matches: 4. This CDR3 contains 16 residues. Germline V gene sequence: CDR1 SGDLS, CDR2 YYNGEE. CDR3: CASSVSGASSYNEQFF. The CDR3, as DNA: TGTGCCAGCAGCGTTAGCGGGGCGAGCTCCTACAATGAGCAGTTCTTC.

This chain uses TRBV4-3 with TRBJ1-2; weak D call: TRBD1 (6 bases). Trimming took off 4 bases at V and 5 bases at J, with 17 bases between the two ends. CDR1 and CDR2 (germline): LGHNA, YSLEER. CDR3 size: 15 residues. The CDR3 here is CASSLSGAGEYGYTF. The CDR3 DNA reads TGCGCCAGCAGCCTTTCAGGGGCTGGAGAATATGGCTACACCTTC.

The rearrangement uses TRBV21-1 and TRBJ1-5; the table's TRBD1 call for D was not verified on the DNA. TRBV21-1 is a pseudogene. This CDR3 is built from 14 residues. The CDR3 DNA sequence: TGTGCCAGCAGCCCCCGGACAGGCGGGCAGCCCCAGCATTTT. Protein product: CASSPRTGGQPQHF.

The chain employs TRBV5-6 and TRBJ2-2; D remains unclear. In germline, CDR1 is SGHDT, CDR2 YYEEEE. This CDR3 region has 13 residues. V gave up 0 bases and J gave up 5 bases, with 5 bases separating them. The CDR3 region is CASSLVGTGELFF. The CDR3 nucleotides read TGTGCCAGCAGCTTGGTTGGGACCGGGGAGCTGTTTTTT.

The CDR3 DNA reads TGTGCCAGCAGCTTGGTTTGGGGAATAAACTATGGCTACACCTTC. It encodes CASSLVWGINYGYTF. This chain joins TRBV5-6 and TRBJ1-2; D remains ambiguous. Germline V CDR1 and CDR2: SGHDT, YYEEEE. Deletions cut 0 bases from V and 2 bases from J, with 11 bases between. The CDR3 loop spans 15 amino acids.

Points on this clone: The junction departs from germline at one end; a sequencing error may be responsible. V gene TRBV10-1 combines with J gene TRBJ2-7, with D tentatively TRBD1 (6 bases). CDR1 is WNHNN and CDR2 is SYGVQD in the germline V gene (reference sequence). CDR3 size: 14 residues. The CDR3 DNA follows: TGCGCCAGCGGCCGGCGGACAGAGACCTACGTGCAGTACTTC. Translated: CASGRRTETYVQYF.